This T cell receptor beta chain was sequenced for a study of identical twins. General study points: Beta out-of-frame sequences showed weaker excess twin sharing. Findings came from cross-sectional statistics, without long-term follow-up of donors.

All donors were healthy Caucasians. TCRdb itself ran the 5' RACE reads through MiXCR, one entry per CDR3 protein. This table has hundreds of thousands of distinct CDR3 sequences, 7.1% appearing once. CDR1 is PRHDT, CDR2 FYEKMQ, per germline (reference sequence). The V end was cut by 5 bases, the J end by 4 bases, with 14 bases between. The CDR3 extends over 14 amino acids. This clonotype was observed at least ten times. The antigen remains unidentified. These data also formed part of another study, on yellow fever vaccine responses in identical twins. Per that paper: It has been reported that, in twins, the vaccine T cell response seemed partly convergent and partly personalized.

This receptor was identified in a woman aged 18-29 years in good health. V gene TRBV13 combines with J gene TRBJ2-5, with D possibly matching TRBD1 (6 bases). The sample taken for sequencing was PBMCs. The CDR3 here is CASSRGGQSETQYF. CDR3 sequence (DNA): TGTGCCAGCAGCAGAGGGGGACAATCAGAGACCCAGTACTTC.